Shown below are 26 T cell receptor beta chains from a single sample sequenced in a study of identical twins. Each CDR3 protein gets one entry after TCRdb re-called the 5' RACE reads with MiXCR. Among approximately 190,000 distinct CDR3 sequences listed, 15% were seen once. These data also formed part of another study, on T cells expressing NK-cell markers.

Specimen: CD8+ T cells sorted from blood. Receptors were obtained from a woman under 30 in good health.

This clonotype occurred a few times. The chain is built from TRBV27 and TRBJ1-1; 8 bases agree with TRBD1. Trimming at V came to 2 bases and at J to 4 bases, leaving 3 bases not matched to a gene. This CDR3 contains 14 residues. Germline V lookup: CDR1 MNHEY, CDR2 SMNVEV (reference sequence). CDR3 sequence: CASSLVTGATEAFF. Written as DNA, the CDR3 is TGTGCCAGCAGTTTAGTGACAGGGGCCACTGAAGCTTTCTTT.

The table lists this clonotype with a few counts. The chain links TRBV6-1 to TRBJ2-1; D is possibly TRBD1 (6 bases). The V end lost 7 bases, the J end lost 0 bases, and 13 bases lay between the germline ends. Per germline, CDR1 MNHNS and CDR2 SASEGT. The CDR3 extends over 15 amino acids. DNA for the CDR3: TGTGCCAGCACCCAGGGGCTAAGCTCCTACAATGAGCAGTTCTTC. This gives the protein CASTQGLSSYNEQFF.

This clonotype has only a few counts. The rearrangement joins TRBV29-1 to TRBJ2-1; D call uncertain. There are 13 residues in the CDR3. CDR1 and CDR2 from the germline V gene are SQVTM and ANQGSEA. The V end was cut by 5 bases, the J end by 7 bases, with 15 bases between. CDR3 loop: CSVYFDRRNEQFF. The CDR3, as DNA: TGCAGCGTTTATTTTGACCGGCGGAATGAGCAGTTCTTC.

This chain joins TRBV5-1 and TRBJ2-7, with 7 bases aligning to TRBD1. CDR1 is SGHRS and CDR2 is YFSETQ in the germline V gene. The V gene end was trimmed by 5 bases and the J gene end by 1 base; junction bases not matched to a gene: 6. This CDR3 contains 14 residues. For the CDR3, the DNA is TGCGCCAGCAGTCGGGACAGCCTATCCTACGAGCAGTACTTC. Its translation is CASSRDSLSYEQYF. Complete variable domain (other parts from reference TRBV5-1 and TRBJ2-7): KAGVTQTPRYLIKTRGQQVTLSCSPISGHRSVSWYQQTPGQGLQFLFEYFSETQRNKGNFPGRFSGRQFSNSRSEMNVSTLELGDSALYLCASSRDSLSYEQYFGPGTRLTVT.

J is TRBJ2-7 and V is TRBV20-1; possibly TRBD2 for D (5 bases). The CDR3 length is 11 residues. The germline CDR1 and CDR2 sequences are DFQATT and SNEGSKA (reference sequence). Trimming stripped 6 bases from V and 3 bases from J, with 9 bases between. The CDR3: CSAAAGYEQYF. For the CDR3, the DNA is TGCAGTGCAGCGGCGGGCTACGAGCAGTACTTC.

This clonotype was counted a few times. The chain uses TRBV7-9 and TRBJ2-7; no clear D. CDR1 is SEHNR and CDR2 is FQNEAQ in the germline V gene (reference sequence). The CDR3 consists of 14 residues. V was shortened by 2 bases and J by 0 bases, with 8 bases between the two germline ends. The CDR3, as DNA: TGTGCCAGCAGCTTATCCGGTGCCTCCTACGAGCAGTACTTC. It translates to CASSLSGASYEQYF.

J is TRBJ1-1 and V is TRBV7-3; 9 bases align to TRBD1. CDR3 size: 14 residues. Germline CDR1 SGHTA, CDR2 FQGTGA. V shed 5 bases and J 7 bases; nucleotides not matched to a gene: 8. This CDR3 is CASSETGGAFEAFF. CDR3 DNA sequence: TGTGCCAGCAGCGAAACAGGGGGCGCGTTTGAAGCTTTCTTT.

This clonotype was counted between two and nine times. This rearrangement joins TRBV12-3 or TRBV12-4 to TRBJ1-1; no clear D gene. This CDR3 is 11 amino acids long. V lost 6 bases and J lost 6, with 8 bases in between. The CDR3 DNA follows: TGTGCCAGCAGGGGATCCCCTGAAGCTTTCTTT. Translated: CASRGSPEAFF.

This clonotype has only one observation. The chain links TRBV6-4 to TRBJ2-1, with no clear D. The CDR3 sequence is 12 residues long. Germline CDR1 is MRHNA and CDR2 is SNTAGT. The ends were cut back, 2 bases at V and 9 bases at J, with 8 bases in the middle. The CDR3 region is CASSDGQGEQFF. The CDR3 DNA follows: TGTGCCAGCAGTGACGGGCAAGGTGAGCAGTTCTTC.

This clonotype was counted many times. CDR3 residues: CASSLYGLVQETQYF. CDR3 nucleotide sequence: TGTGCCAGCAGCCTTTATGGACTGGTACAAGAGACCCAGTACTTC. The chain recombines TRBV7-9 with TRBJ2-5; a possible D gene is TRBD2 (5 bases). Germline V CDR1 and CDR2: SEHNR, FQNEAQ (reference sequence). CDR3 size: 15 residues. Trimming removed 5 bases from V and 2 bases from J, with 15 bases in between.

This clonotype was seen more than once but under ten times. The rearrangement joins TRBV29-1 to TRBJ2-1; D is possibly TRBD2 (5 bases). The V gene lost 5 bases and the J gene lost 9 bases, with 8 bases spanning the gap. The CDR3 spans 10 residues. Germline assignment: CDR1 SQVTM and CDR2 ANQGSEA. The CDR3 loop is CSVKGSEQFF. CDR3 in DNA: TGCAGCGTTAAAGGGAGTGAGCAGTTCTTC.

The V gene is TRBV21-1, the J gene TRBJ2-7. TRBV21-1 is a known pseudogene. CDR3 length equals 15 residues. The CDR3 sequence: CASSRPQDCSYEQYF. In DNA form, the CDR3 reads TGTGCCAGCAGCAGACCGCAAGACTGCTCCTACGAGCAGTACTTC.

This clonotype was seen only a few times. This chain uses TRBV11-2 with TRBJ2-7; D remains unclear. Per the germline V gene, CDR1 is SGHAT and CDR2 is FQNNGV. The CDR3 consists of 14 residues. V lost 1 base to trimming and J lost 2 bases, with 9 bases between them. The CDR3 sequence is CASSLVGSTYEQYF. DNA of the CDR3: TGTGCCAGCAGCTTAGTCGGCAGTACCTACGAGCAGTACTTC.

This clonotype was counted at least ten times. The chain has TRBV12-3 or TRBV12-4 and TRBJ2-5; 8 nucleotides line up with TRBD1. Losses at the gene ends were 5 bases for V and 5 bases for J; bases not matched to a gene: 16. This CDR3 region has 17 residues. This CDR3 reads CASSTRGAGGVSETQYF. DNA of the CDR3: TGTGCCAGCAGTACTAGGGGTGCAGGGGGCGTAAGTGAGACCCAGTACTTC.

This clonotype came up a few times. The chain is built from TRBV7-9 and TRBJ1-1, with D maybe TRBD1 (6 bases). CDR1 is SEHNR, CDR2 FQNEAQ, per germline (reference sequence). With 5 bases removed from V and 4 bases from J, the gap between germline ends came to 23 bases. The CDR3 has 17 residues. The CDR3 here is CASSGYRDIGGSTEAFF. As DNA, the CDR3 is TGTGCCAGCAGCGGATACCGGGACATTGGAGGGAGCACTGAAGCTTTCTTT.

The sample holds a few counts of this clonotype. CDR3 amino acids: CASSPSSRGGSYNEQFF. CDR3 coding DNA: TGTGCCAGCAGCCCCTCTTCTCGGGGGGGATCCTACAATGAGCAGTTCTTC. The chain combines TRBV11-2 with TRBJ2-1; 8 nucleotides align to TRBD2. The V gene end was trimmed by 5 bases and the J gene end by 1 base; junction bases not matched to a gene: 10. Germline V gene lookup returns CDR1 SGHAT and CDR2 FQNNGV. There are 17 residues in the CDR3.

This clonotype was counted between two and nine times. At one of its ends the junction is not consistent with the germline gene, which may arise from a read error. This chain connects TRBV7-7 to TRBJ2-7, with a possible D match to TRBD2 (5 bases). Germline V gene lookup returns CDR1 SSHAT and CDR2 FNYEAQ (reference sequence). CDR3 length: 14 amino acids. Written as DNA, the CDR3 is TGTGCTAGCAGCCCCGGGGTAGGCTCCTACGAGCAGTACTTC. It encodes CASSPGVGSYEQYF.

J is TRBJ2-3 and V is TRBV7-3, with 8 bases lining up with TRBD1. V lost 4 bases, J lost 3 bases, and 6 bases stayed unmatched. This CDR3 region has 15 residues. Germline-derived CDR1 and CDR2 are SGHTA and FQGTGA. CDR3 DNA sequence: TGTGCCAGCAGCTCCAGGGGGCGGAGGACAGATACGCAGTATTTT. Amino acids: CASSSRGRRTDTQYF.

The rearrangement links TRBV20-1 to TRBJ2-1; D is uncertain. V was shortened by 3 bases and J by 5 bases, with 20 bases between the two germline ends. The CDR3 runs to 16 residues. Per the germline V gene, CDR1 is DFQATT and CDR2 is SNEGSKA (reference sequence). CDR3 coding DNA: TGCAGTGCTAGGAGAGGCTCCCAACCTTTTAACAATGAGCAGTTCTTC. Encoded protein: CSARRGSQPFNNEQFF.

CDR3 residues: CASSQEISSYNEQFF. The CDR3 nucleotides are TGCGCCAGCAGCCAAGAGATAAGCTCCTACAATGAGCAGTTCTTC. This chain links TRBV4-3 with TRBJ2-1; D is unresolved. The germline gives CDR1 LGHNA, CDR2 YSLEER. Trimming shortened V by 0 bases and J by 0 bases, and 6 bases separated the two germline ends. The CDR3 is 15 residues long.

The gene calls are TRBV30 and TRBJ1-2; perhaps TRBD1 as D (6 bases). The CDR3 covers 13 residues. Germline CDR1 reads GTSNPN; CDR2 reads SVGIG (reference sequence). V was shortened by 2 bases and J by 6 bases, with 13 bases between the two germline ends. CDR3 sequence reads: CAWSSNPGDGYTF. Written as DNA, the CDR3 is TGTGCCTGGAGTTCGAACCCAGGGGATGGCTACACCTTC.

V usage is TRBV7-9 and J usage is TRBJ2-1; perhaps TRBD1 as D (5 bases). The CDR3 length is 15 residues. V lost 2 bases, J lost 8 bases, and 16 bases lay in between. Germline CDR1 is SEHNR and CDR2 is FQNEAQ (reference sequence). As DNA, the CDR3 is TGTGCCAGCAGCTTATATCAGGGTGTCCCCGATGAGCAGTTCTTC. Translating gives CASSLYQGVPDEQFF. Full variable domain (remainder filled in from reference TRBV7-9 and TRBJ2-1): DTGVSQNPRHKITKRGQNVTFRCDPISEHNRLYWYRQTLGQGPEFLTYFQNEAQLEKSRLLSDRFSAERPKGSFSTLEIQRTEQGDSAMYLCASSLYQGVPDEQFFGPGTRLTVL.

This clonotype showed up just a few times. This sequence joins TRBV7-6 and TRBJ2-3; D remains unclear. Trimming shortened V by 4 bases and J by 0 bases, and 8 bases separated the two germline ends. The germline gives CDR1 SGHVS, CDR2 FNYEAQ. This CDR3 comprises 14 residues. In nucleotides, the CDR3 is TGTGCCAGCAGCTCCGTAGCCAGCACAGATACGCAGTATTTT. It is translated as CASSSVASTDTQYF.

Only a few counts were recorded for this clonotype. The chain is built from TRBV5-1 and TRBJ2-7, with TRBD1 matching over 7 bases. This CDR3 is 14 amino acids long. CDR1 is SGHRS, CDR2 YFSETQ, per germline. The junction had 10 bases not matched to a gene; V was cut back by 7 bases and J by 3 bases. The CDR3 spells CASGSRDSRYEQYF. The CDR3 bases are TGCGCCAGCGGAAGCCGGGACAGTCGCTACGAGCAGTACTTC. Filled out from reference TRBV5-1 and TRBJ2-7, the complete variable domain reads KAGVTQTPRYLIKTRGQQVTLSCSPISGHRSVSWYQQTPGQGLQFLFEYFSETQRNKGNFPGRFSGRQFSNSRSEMNVSTLELGDSALYLCASGSRDSRYEQYFGPGTRLTVT.

The chain combines TRBV29-1 with TRBJ2-1, with no clear D. The V end lost 7 bases, the J end lost 5 bases, and 15 bases lay between the germline ends. Germline V gene lookup returns CDR1 SQVTM and CDR2 ANQGSEA. This CDR3 is 13 amino acids long. CDR3 in DNA: TGCAGCGCCACACCAATGCGGAACAATGAGCAGTTCTTC. It translates to CSATPMRNNEQFF.

The rearrangement uses TRBV12-5 and TRBJ1-1, with D possibly TRBD1 on 5 matching bases. The CDR3 loop spans 15 amino acids. Per germline, CDR1 LGHNT and CDR2 FRNRAP. Trimming cost V 1 base and J 4 bases, with 13 bases left between them. The CDR3, as DNA: TGTGCTAGTGGTTTGGATGGGACGTCGGGCACTGAAGCTTTCTTT. It yields the protein CASGLDGTSGTEAFF.